The 8 T cell receptor beta chains below were found in one sample sequenced in a study of control samples from healthy donors and cancer patients. Assay used: immunoSEQ multiplex PCR; TCRdb lists only in-frame clones, some missing. The sample yields about 54,000 clones, almost 96% seen once. Material: blood. These TCRs come from a woman aged 25 to 45 in good health.

This rearrangement joins TRBV29-1 to TRBJ2-7, with D hard to call. V lost 5 bases and J 0 bases, leaving 11 bases between the germline ends. Germline V gives CDR1 SQVTM, CDR2 ANQGSEA. The CDR3 is 13 residues long. CDR3 nucleotide sequence: TGCAGCGTTCGCGAGGCGAGCTCCTACGAGCAGTACTTC. Translated: CSVREASSYEQYF.

The gene calls are TRBV7-3 and TRBJ2-1; 9 bases are shared with TRBD2. V gave up 6 bases and J gave up 7 bases; unmatched junction bases: 7. Germline assignment: CDR1 SGHTA and CDR2 FQGTGA. CDR3 length: 14 amino acids. CDR3 coding DNA: TGTGCCAGCAGTCTTAGCGGGAGAGGAAATGAGCAGTTCTTC. This encodes CASSLSGRGNEQFF.

A note on this clone: The same CDR3 is also encoded by other DNA sequences in this sample. This chain uses TRBV10-2 with TRBJ1-5; D call uncertain. V lost 0 bases, J lost 6 bases, and 3 bases lay in between. This CDR3 is built from 12 residues. Germline CDR1 is WSHSY and CDR2 is SAAADI. As DNA, the CDR3 is TGCGCCAGCAGTGAGTCGATTCAGCCCCAGCATTTT. As protein: CASSESIQPQHF.

The chain joins TRBV11-2 to TRBJ2-7; tentatively, D is TRBD2 (6 bases). V lost 5 bases, J lost 2 bases, and 13 bases lay in between. CDR3 size: 14 residues. The germline V gene encodes CDR1 SGHAT and CDR2 FQNNGV. The DNA for the CDR3 is TGTGCCAGCAGCGCGCTGCGGGGCCCCTACGAGCAGTACTTC. Translating it yields CASSALRGPYEQYF.

The V and J genes are TRBV5-5 and TRBJ1-2; no clear D. Trimming shortened V by 1 base and J by 4 bases, and 8 bases separated the two germline ends. This CDR3 has 13 residues. The germline V gene encodes CDR1 SGHKS and CDR2 YYEKEE (reference sequence). The CDR3 loop reads CASSLSQVYGYTF. The CDR3 bases are TGTGCCAGCAGCTTGAGTCAGGTCTATGGCTACACCTTC.

The rearrangement uses TRBV28 and TRBJ2-1, with 10 bases lining up with TRBD2. The CDR3 consists of 14 residues. The V gene end was trimmed by 6 bases and the J gene end by 9 bases; junction bases not matched to a gene: 8. Germline V CDR1 and CDR2: MDHEN, SYDVKM. The CDR3 DNA follows: TGTGCCAGCAGCCTACTAGCGGGACGCGGTGAGCAGTTCTTC. Translated, it gives CASSLLAGRGEQFF.

V usage is TRBV3-1 (or the pseudogene TRBV3-2) and J usage is TRBJ2-7; 7 bases are a match to TRBD2. V was clipped by 0 bases and J by 3 bases; unmatched bases: 11. The CDR3 extends over 17 amino acids. CDR1 and CDR2 from the germline V gene are LGHDT and YNNKEL (reference sequence). The CDR3 sequence is CASSQDSAGAGVYEQYF. CDR3 bases: TGTGCCAGCAGCCAAGATTCGGCTGGGGCGGGAGTCTACGAGCAGTACTTC.

The chain uses TRBV2 and TRBJ2-5; the match to TRBD1 covers 7 bases. The germline V gene encodes CDR1 SNHLY and CDR2 FYNNEI. The CDR3 is 13 residues long. The trim removed 8 bases at V and 2 bases at J, leaving 5 bases unmatched. CDR3 coding DNA: TGTGCCAGCGAAGGGACAGCTCAAGAGACCCAGTACTTC. It translates to CASEGTAQETQYF.